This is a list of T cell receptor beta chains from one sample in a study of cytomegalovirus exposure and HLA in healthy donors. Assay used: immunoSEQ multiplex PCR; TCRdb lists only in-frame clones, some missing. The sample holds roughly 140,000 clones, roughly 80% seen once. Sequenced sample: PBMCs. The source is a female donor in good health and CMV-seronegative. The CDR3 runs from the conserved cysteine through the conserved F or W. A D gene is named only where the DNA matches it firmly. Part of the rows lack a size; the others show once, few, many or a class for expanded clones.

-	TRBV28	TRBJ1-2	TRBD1	CASIGSVGGQGESYTF	TGTGCCAGCATTGGTTCGGTGGGGGGACAGGGGGAAAGCTACACCTTC
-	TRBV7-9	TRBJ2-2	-	CASRQQGGSAGELFF	TGTGCCAGCAGACAACAGGGAGGGAGTGCCGGGGAGCTGTTTTTT
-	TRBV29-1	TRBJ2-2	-	CSVDKQNTGELFF	TGCAGCGTTGATAAACAGAACACCGGGGAGCTGTTTTTT
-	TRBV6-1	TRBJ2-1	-	CASSSTGSSYNEQFF	TGTGCCAGCAGTTCGACGGGGAGTTCCTACAATGAGCAGTTCTTC
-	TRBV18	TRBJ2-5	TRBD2	CASSPPGVSGGKRETQYF	TGTGCCAGCTCACCACCGGGTGTAAGCGGGGGAAAGAGGGAGACCCAGTACTTC
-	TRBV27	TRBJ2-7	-	CASSSLQGYEQYF	TGTGCCAGCAGTTCCCTACAGGGATACGAGCAGTACTTC
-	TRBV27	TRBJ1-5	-	CASSLGGGSQPQHF	TGTGCCAGCAGTTTAGGTGGGGGCAGTCAGCCCCAGCATTTT
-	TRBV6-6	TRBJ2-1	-	CANSYSEENEQFF	TGTGCCAACAGTTACTCAGAAGAGAATGAGCAGTTCTTC
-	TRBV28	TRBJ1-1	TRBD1	CASSRLTGTGFGTEAFF	TGTGCCAGCAGTAGATTAACCGGGACAGGGTTTGGCACTGAAGCTTTCTTT
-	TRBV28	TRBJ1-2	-	CASSVREENYGYTF	TGTGCCAGCAGTGTCAGGGAGGAAAACTATGGCTACACCTTC
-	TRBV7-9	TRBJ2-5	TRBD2	CASSEGTSGRSQETQYF	TGTGCCAGCAGCGAGGGGACTAGCGGGAGATCCCAAGAGACCCAGTACTTC
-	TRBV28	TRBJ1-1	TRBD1	CASRPETGGNTEAFF	TGTGCCAGCAGACCTGAGACAGGGGGGAACACTGAAGCTTTCTTT
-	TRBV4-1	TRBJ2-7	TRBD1	CASSQLWTGGYEQYF	TGCGCCAGCAGCCAACTATGGACAGGGGGCTACGAGCAGTACTTC
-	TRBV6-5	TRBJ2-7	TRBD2	CASSSPSGSYEQYF	TGTGCCAGCAGTTCACCTAGCGGGAGCTACGAGCAGTACTTC
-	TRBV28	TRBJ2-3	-	CASTTGAIDTQYF	TGTGCCAGCACCACGGGAGCAATAGATACGCAGTATTTT
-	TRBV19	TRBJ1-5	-	CASSIDSGGNQPQHF	TGTGCCAGTAGTATAGATTCAGGGGGCAATCAGCCCCAGCATTTT
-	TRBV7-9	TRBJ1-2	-	CASSPWMEGYTF	TGTGCCAGCAGCCCATGGATGGAGGGCTACACCTTC
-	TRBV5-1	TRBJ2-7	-	CASSGRTGYEQYF	TGCGCCAGCAGCGGCAGGACTGGGTACGAGCAGTACTTC
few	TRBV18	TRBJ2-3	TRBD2	CASSPTSGSADTQYF	TGTGCCAGCTCACCGACTAGCGGGAGTGCAGATACGCAGTATTTT
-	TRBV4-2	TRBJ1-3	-	CASSSLSAGNTIYF	TGTGCCAGCAGCAGTCTTTCGGCTGGAAACACCATATATTTT
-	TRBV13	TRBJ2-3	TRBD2	CASRWGLGATDTQYF	TGTGCCAGCAGATGGGGACTAGGGGCTACAGATACGCAGTATTTT
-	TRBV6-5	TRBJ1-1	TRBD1	CASSYLDRANTEAFF	TGTGCCAGCAGTTACCTCGACAGGGCTAACACTGAAGCTTTCTTT
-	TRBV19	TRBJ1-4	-	CASGGVTEKLFF	TGTGCCAGTGGAGGGGTGACTGAAAAACTGTTTTTT
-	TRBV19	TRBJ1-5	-	CASSTSDYSNQPQHF	TGTGCCAGTAGTACCTCAGATTATAGCAATCAGCCCCAGCATTTT
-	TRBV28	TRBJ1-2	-	CASSLKTGTRANYGYTF	TGTGCCAGCAGTTTAAAGACAGGAACGAGAGCTAACTATGGCTACACCTTC
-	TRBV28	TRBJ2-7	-	CASSYRIAYEQYF	TGTGCCAGCAGTTACAGGATAGCCTACGAGCAGTACTTC
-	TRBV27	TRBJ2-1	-	CASTVSGELEQFF	TGTGCCAGCACCGTTTCGGGGGAGCTTGAGCAGTTCTTC
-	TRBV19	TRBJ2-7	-	CASSAFRSSYEQYF	TGTGCCAGTAGTGCTTTCCGGTCTTCCTACGAGCAGTACTTC
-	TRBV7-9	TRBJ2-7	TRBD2	CASSSDPGERGERYEQYF	TGTGCCAGCAGCTCCGACCCTGGGGAGCGGGGAGAGAGGTACGAGCAGTACTTC
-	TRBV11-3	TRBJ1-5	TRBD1	CASSFGQGRQPQHF	TGTGCCAGCAGCTTTGGACAGGGCAGGCAGCCCCAGCATTTT
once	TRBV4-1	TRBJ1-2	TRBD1	CASSQDRGQFYGYTF	TGCGCCAGCAGCCAAGATAGGGGACAGTTCTATGGCTACACCTTC
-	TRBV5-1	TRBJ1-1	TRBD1	CATRGQMNTEAFF	TGCGCCACCCGGGGACAGATGAACACTGAAGCTTTCTTT
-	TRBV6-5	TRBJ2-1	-	CASSYPVGNEQFF	TGTGCCAGCAGTTACCCGGTCGGCAATGAGCAGTTCTTC